This entry is about one T cell receptor (beta chain). This entry is derived from a study of blood T cell repertoires in COVID-19. The CDR3 sequence is 15 residues long. The junction had 1 base not matched to a gene; V was cut back by 2 bases and J by 4 bases. Looked up from germline, CDR1 is SGDLS and CDR2 is YYNGEE. TCRdb keeps only in-frame clones here, not all; method: immunoSEQ multiplex PCR. The profile shows around 210,000 clones, 80% to 90% of them singletons. The rearrangement joins TRBV9 to TRBJ1-6; 9 bases match TRBD1. The sequencing sample was made of PBMCs or T cells enriched from blood (not recorded which). The receptor was derived from a woman aged 18 to 35 who had recovered from COVID-19. The CDR3 coding sequence is TGTGCCAGCAGCGTCGACAGGGGGTATAATTCACCCCTCCACTTT. Its protein is CASSVDRGYNSPLHF. The full variable domain, rest sourced from reference TRBV9 and TRBJ1-6, is DSGVTQTPKHLITATGQRVTLRCSPRSGDLSVYWYQQSLDQGLQFLIQYYNGEERAKGNILERFSAQQFPDLHSELNLSSLELGDSALYFCASSVDRGYNSPLHFGNGTRLTVT.